This T cell receptor (beta chain) emerged from a study of cytomegalovirus exposure and HLA in healthy donors. This clone was seen just once. Its specificity is not known. Study-wide results and limits: Later analysis identified several of the most significant clusters that appeared linked to common viral pathogens.

The PCR used 60 Vbeta and 13 Jbeta primers. The repertoire was sequenced with immunoSEQ multiplex PCR; TCRdb's copy has only in-frame clones and lacks some. This sample yields under 200,000 clones, of which around 85% are seen a single time; about a tenth belongs to the top ten. This TCR was sampled from a man younger than 35 in good health and CMV-seropositive. Sequencing input: PBMCs.

The CDR3, as DNA: TGTGCCAGCAAGAGATGGGTCGGGGACAGCTACGAGCAGTACTTC. Its protein product is CASKRWVGDSYEQYF. The V call is TRBV2, the J call TRBJ2-5, with 7 bases matching TRBD1. The J call may be mistaken, given a closer DNA end match to TRBJ2-7. The CDR3 is 15 residues long. Per the germline V gene, CDR1 is SNHLY and CDR2 is FYNNEI.